This T cell receptor (beta chain) originates from a study of human T cells and chemical hapten exposure. Study context: Yields of TCR per sample differed, chiefly owing to small differences in pooled library volume.

In the authors' methods: TCRs per sample had a median of approximately 96,000 and ranged from roughly 23,224 to 700,000. TCRdb passed the RACE reads through MiXCR, listing each CDR3 protein once. Clone size and V and J calls follow TCRdb, not the original study. Of 40,000 to 50,000 distinct CDR3 sequences listed, roughly an eighth are singletons. Worth noting for this clonotype: Antigen unknown.

Regarding the study as a whole: Significantly greater numbers of large CDR3 similarity clusters came from expanded TCRs than from controls.

V shed 2 bases and J 4 bases; nucleotides not matched to a gene: 17. This CDR3 is built from 19 residues. CDR1 is MDHEN and CDR2 is SYDVKM in the germline V gene. Time point denoted: pre-sensitization, week 0. Treatment given: therapeutic diphenylcyclopropenone sensitization with weekly scalp DPC. The sequence was obtained from a woman aged 30 to 39 with alopecia areata. Some clones in this sample may be carry-over from other donors' samples. The sample here was whole blood, taken in connection with sensitization to the hapten diphenylcyclopropenone (DPC). The rearrangement joins TRBV28 to TRBJ2-1; 7 positions match TRBD1. CDR3 amino acids: CASSLVETITGTEYNEQFF. CDR3 nucleotides: TGTGCCAGCAGTTTAGTAGAAACGATCACCGGGACAGAATACAATGAGCAGTTCTTC.